This is a list of T cell receptor beta chains from one sample in a study of control samples from healthy donors and cancer patients. Sequencing used immunoSEQ multiplex PCR; TCRdb keeps in-frame clones, though not all of them. The table records roughly 160,000 clones, around 88% of them present only once. Material for sequencing was blood. The receptors were gathered from a woman aged 25 to 39 in good health. Each CDR3 is given with its conserved first and last residue. Fields, in order: J gene, V gene, clone size, D gene, CDR3 protein, CDR3 DNA. The D gene is left open where the match is weak. Expanded clones get a size class; other rows say once, few or many, or leave the size out.

TRBJ2-3 | TRBV5-1 | - | - | CASSLEGSGTDTQYF | TGCGCCAGCAGCTTGGAAGGGAGTGGAACAGATACGCAGTATTTT
TRBJ1-3 | TRBV12-3/TRBV12-4 | - | - | CASSSASGNTIYF | TGTGCCAGCAGTTCCGCCTCTGGAAACACCATATATTTT
TRBJ1-1 | TRBV5-4 | - | - | CASSLAAGVGTEAFF | TGTGCCAGCAGCTTGGCCGCGGGGGTGGGCACTGAAGCTTTCTTT
TRBJ1-6 | TRBV2 | - | - | CASRTTSSPLHF | TGTGCCAGCAGGACAACTAGTTCACCCCTCCACTTT
TRBJ2-7 | TRBV6-6 | - | - | CASQTAYEQYF | TGTGCCAGCCAAACAGCGTACGAGCAGTACTTC
TRBJ1-1 | TRBV19 | once | - | CASQPNSGLEAFF | TGTGCCAGCCAACCTAATTCGGGCTTAGAAGCTTTCTTT
TRBJ1-4 | TRBV18 | - | TRBD1 | CASSPGTGMTNEKLFF | TGTGCCAGCTCCCCCGGGACAGGGATGACTAATGAAAAACTGTTTTTT
TRBJ2-6 | TRBV19 | - | - | CASRDGQHFLWPGANVLTF | TGTGCCAGTAGGGATGGACAGCATTTCTTATGGCCTGGGGCCAACGTCCTGACTTTC
TRBJ2-7 | TRBV4-1 | - | - | CASSQDALMGEWGYEQYF | TGCGCCAGCAGCCAAGATGCTCTCATGGGGGAGTGGGGTTACGAGCAGTACTTC
TRBJ2-1 | TRBV5-6 | - | TRBD1 | CASSPTDRVYEQFF | TGTGCCAGCAGCCCTACGGACAGGGTTTATGAGCAGTTCTTC
TRBJ1-3 | TRBV5-3 | - | TRBD1 | CANSGTGGILSGNTIYF | TGTGCCAATTCCGGGACAGGAGGGATACTCTCTGGAAACACCATATATTTT
TRBJ1-6 | TRBV7-9 | - | - | CASSLGRPNSPLHF | TGTGCCAGCAGCTTAGGCCGACCAAATTCACCCCTCCACTTT
TRBJ1-3 | TRBV28 | - | - | CASSPFPGPQGVSGNTIYF | TGTGCCAGCAGTCCATTTCCGGGGCCCCAGGGAGTCTCTGGAAACACCATATATTTT
TRBJ1-2 | TRBV7-2 | - | TRBD1 | CASSLPLGQGVGYTF | TGTGCCAGCAGCTTACCCCTAGGACAGGGAGTGGGCTACACCTTC
TRBJ2-5 | TRBV9 | - | TRBD2 | CASSATWEGWMETQYF | TGTGCCAGCAGCGCAACCTGGGAGGGGTGGATGGAGACCCAGTACTTC
TRBJ2-6 | TRBV28 | - | - | CASSLTQGSGANVLTF | TGTGCCAGCAGTTTGACGCAGGGATCTGGGGCCAACGTCCTGACTTTC
TRBJ1-1 | TRBV28 | - | - | CASSTVSTEAFF | TGTGCCAGCAGTACAGTGAGCACTGAAGCTTTCTTT
TRBJ2-7 | TRBV5-8 | - | - | CASTFVDYYEQYF | TGTGCCAGCACCTTCGTAGACTACTACGAGCAGTACTTC